One and the same sample provided the 24 T cell receptor beta chains below, sequenced in a study of blood T cells in healthy people across ages. Next came a second PCR, run for about 7 to 12 cycles, which used a sample-barcoded 5' primer along with a J-beta primer mix. One entry per CDR3 protein results from TCRdb running MiXCR on the 5' RACE reads. The table records approximately 900,000 distinct CDR3 sequences, 25% to 30% of them present only once. The data also belong to a second study, concerning T cells of mothers and their children.

The sequencing sample was made of blood. These TCRs come from a middle-aged woman in good health.

This chain uses TRBV12-3 or TRBV12-4 with TRBJ2-5; D is perhaps TRBD1 or TRBD2 (6 bases each). This CDR3 is built from 16 residues. V dropped 1 base and J dropped 2 bases, with 14 bases sitting between them. The CDR3 nucleotides are TGTGCCAGCAGTTTAGGGGGGGTCGGACAGCAAGAGACCCAGTACTTC. Translated, it gives CASSLGGVGQQETQYF.

The V gene is TRBV20-1, the J gene TRBJ2-5; D call uncertain. Germline V gene sequence: CDR1 DFQATT, CDR2 SNEGSKA (reference sequence). CDR3 size: 13 residues. Trimming shortened V by 0 bases and J by 0 bases, and 5 bases separated the two germline ends. The CDR3 sequence is CSARDLDQETQYF. CDR3 DNA: TGCAGTGCTAGAGATCTCGACCAAGAGACCCAGTACTTC.

This clonotype occurred a few times. One base away lies a much larger clone, so this may be a sequencing read error. This rearrangement joins TRBV2 to TRBJ1-2; tentative D call: TRBD1 (5 bases). The CDR3 totals 13 residues. Germline-derived CDR1 and CDR2 are SNHLY and FYNNEI. Trimming removed 6 bases from V and 4 bases from J, with 12 bases in between. CDR3 DNA sequence: TGTGCCAGCAGGGAGAAGACAGTCTATGGCTACACCTTC. The encoded protein is CASREKTVYGYTF.

The J gene is TRBJ2-7, the V gene TRBV28; 9 bases are shared with TRBD1. Germline V gene lookup returns CDR1 MDHEN and CDR2 SYDVKM. V was clipped by 6 bases and J by 3 bases; unmatched bases: 12. The CDR3 runs to 16 residues. The CDR3 reads CASRPSGTGMIYEQYF. The CDR3 coding sequence is TGTGCCAGCAGACCTTCTGGGACAGGGATGATCTACGAGCAGTACTTC.

This clonotype occurred a few times. V usage is TRBV29-1 and J usage is TRBJ1-1; 7 nucleotides align to TRBD1. Losses at the gene ends were 4 bases for V and 4 bases for J; bases not matched to a gene: 6. The CDR3 is 13 residues long. CDR1 SQVTM and CDR2 ANQGSEA come from the germline V gene. The CDR3, as DNA: TGCAGCGTTGGCGGCAGGGGGGGCACTGAAGCTTTCTTT. Its protein is CSVGGRGGTEAFF.

The chain joins TRBV19 to TRBJ2-1, with 9 positions matching TRBD1. Germline V gene lookup returns CDR1 LNHDA and CDR2 SQIVND (reference sequence). Trimming took 3 bases from V and 2 from J; bases not matched to a gene: 2. This CDR3 spans 15 amino acids. CDR3 protein: CASSMGQGPYNEQFF. The CDR3 bases are TGTGCCAGTAGTATGGGACAGGGACCCTACAATGAGCAGTTCTTC.

Concerning this clonotype: Germline and junction disagree at one end, which may indicate a read error. The CDR3 nucleotides read TGCGCCAGCAACTTGGATGACAGGGGAAGATATGGCTACACCTTC. Translation gives CASNLDDRGRYGYTF. The genes are TRBV5-1 and TRBJ1-2, with TRBD1 identical over 8 bases. CDR1 is SGHRS, CDR2 YFSETQ, per germline. The CDR3 is made up of 15 amino acids.

This clonotype was seen at least ten times. The genes are TRBV5-6 and TRBJ1-2; no clear D. The germline CDR1 and CDR2 sequences are SGHDT and YYEEEE. The V end was cut by 3 bases, the J end by 9 bases, with 9 bases between. CDR3 length equals 11 residues. The CDR3 bases are TGTGCCAGCAGCTATGCTAAGCGCTACACCTTC. Residues: CASSYAKRYTF.

This chain connects TRBV18 to TRBJ2-3, with D unclear. Germline V CDR1 and CDR2: KGHSH, LQKENI. The CDR3 consists of 14 residues. The V gene lost 0 bases and the J gene lost 0 bases, with 4 bases spanning the gap. The CDR3 loop reads CASSPPVSTDTQYF. CDR3 sequence (DNA): TGTGCCAGCTCACCACCGGTCAGCACAGATACGCAGTATTTT.

This clonotype was counted only a few times. This chain connects TRBV7-8 to TRBJ2-1; TRBD2 matches at 7 bases. CDR1 and CDR2 (germline): SGHVS, FQNEAQ. The CDR3 spans 16 residues. J was trimmed by 0 bases and V by 4 bases; bases with no gene match: 6. The CDR3 protein is CASSSPKRGSYNEQFF. CDR3 coding DNA: TGTGCCAGCAGCTCCCCAAAGCGGGGCTCCTACAATGAGCAGTTCTTC.

This clonotype was found many times. J is TRBJ2-7 and V is TRBV28; maybe TRBD1 (5 bases). V lost 4 bases and J 4 bases, leaving 17 bases between the germline ends. Germline lookup yields CDR1 MDHEN and CDR2 SYDVKM. This CDR3 is built from 15 residues. This CDR3 reads CASSSGSRGKYEQYF. The DNA for the CDR3 is TGTGCCAGCAGTTCCGGATCTAGGGGAAAATACGAGCAGTACTTC. The variable domain in full, with the rest retrieved from reference TRBV28 and TRBJ2-7, is DVKVTQSSRYLVKRTGEKVFLECVQDMDHENMFWYRQDPGLGLRLIYFSYDVKMKEKGDIPEGYSVSREKKERFSLILESASTNQTSMYLCASSSGSRGKYEQYFGPGTRLTVT.

This clonotype has a handful of counts. The chain carries TRBV5-1 and TRBJ2-3, with D perhaps matching TRBD1 or TRBD2 (6 bases each). Trimming shortened V by 3 bases and J by 2 bases, and 19 bases separated the two germline ends. This CDR3 has 17 residues. Germline CDR1 reads SGHRS; CDR2 reads YFSETQ. As DNA, the CDR3 is TGCGCCAGCAGCTCGCTTAGCACGGGGGCACCCACAGATACGCAGTATTTT. Translated, it gives CASSSLSTGAPTDTQYF.

This clonotype was seen only a few times. The chain joins TRBV18 to TRBJ2-5; possibly TRBD1 for D (6 bases). The V end lost 2 bases, the J end lost 4 bases, and 14 bases lay between the germline ends. CDR1 and CDR2 (germline): KGHSH, LQKENI. The CDR3 runs to 15 residues. CDR3 DNA sequence: TGTGCCAGCTCACCAGCACAGGGAAGGGGAGAGACCCAGTACTTC. It encodes CASSPAQGRGETQYF.

The V gene is TRBV12-3 or TRBV12-4, the J gene TRBJ2-2, with D possibly being TRBD1 (6 bases). With 4 bases removed from V and 5 bases from J, the gap between germline ends came to 14 bases. This CDR3 has 15 residues. In DNA form, the CDR3 reads TGTGCCAGCAGTTCTCAGGGGTTAGGGACCGGGGAGCTGTTTTTT. This sequence encodes CASSSQGLGTGELFF.

This clonotype was picked up many times. J is TRBJ2-3 and V is TRBV20-1, with 9 nucleotides matching TRBD2. The CDR3 is 15 amino acids. With V trimmed by 0 bases and J by 6 bases, 7 bases remained unmatched. Germline CDR1 reads DFQATT; CDR2 reads SNEGSKA (reference sequence). The CDR3 region is CSAREPAGGGDTQYF. As DNA, the CDR3 is TGCAGTGCTAGAGAGCCAGCGGGGGGCGGTGATACGCAGTATTTT.

The chain has TRBV20-1 and TRBJ2-1; D tentatively reads TRBD1 or TRBD2 (6 bases each). The J call is doubtful: the DNA matches TRBJ2-7 better. The V gene's germline CDR1 is DFQATT and CDR2 SNEGSKA (reference sequence). The CDR3 totals 15 residues. CDR3: CSAREEGGPYNEQYF. The CDR3 bases are TGCAGTGCTAGAGAAGAGGGGGGCCCCTACAATGAGCAGTACTTC.

This chain uses TRBV29-1 with TRBJ1-2, with 7 bases that match TRBD1. The V gene end was trimmed by 3 bases and the J gene end by 6 bases; junction bases not matched to a gene: 4. Germline-derived CDR1 and CDR2 are SQVTM and ANQGSEA. The CDR3 covers 12 residues. Here the CDR3 reads CSVDVGGNGYTF. For the CDR3, the DNA is TGCAGCGTTGACGTAGGGGGCAATGGCTACACCTTC.

Remarks on this clonotype: At one end, the junction sequence differs from germline, possibly due to a read error. The V call is TRBV12-3 or TRBV12-4, the J call TRBJ2-3, with D unresolved. The CDR3 sequence is 15 residues long. The CDR3 here is CASSLGEGRADTQYF. Here the CDR3 DNA reads TGTGCCAGCAGTTTAGGGGAAGGTAGAGCAGATACGCAATATTTT.

This clonotype was found many times. The gene calls are TRBV28 and TRBJ2-4, with 7 bases aligning to TRBD1. Trimming at V came to 4 bases and at J to 2 bases, leaving 5 bases not matched to a gene. Germline-derived CDR1 and CDR2 are MDHEN and SYDVKM. CDR3 length: 15 residues. The CDR3 bases are TGTGCCAGCAGTTACAGGGGAAATACCAAAAACATTCAGTACTTC. It specifies CASSYRGNTKNIQYF.

This chain joins TRBV7-2 and TRBJ2-5; TRBD2 is a possible D gene (6 bases). CDR1 is SGHTA, CDR2 FQGNSA, per germline. CDR3 length equals 15 residues. Trimming stripped 3 bases from V and 1 base from J, with 12 bases between. Here the CDR3 reads CASSFGLPPQETQYF. As DNA, the CDR3 is TGTGCCAGCAGCTTCGGACTACCCCCCCAAGAGACCCAGTACTTC.

CDR3 loop: CASSSPVIAGVGETQYF. In DNA, the CDR3 is TGTGCCAGCAGCTCCCCGGTAATAGCGGGAGTAGGAGAGACCCAGTACTTC. The chain employs TRBV7-9 and TRBJ2-7, with TRBD2 matching 9 bases. The J call is uncertain, as TRBJ2-5 better fits the DNA end. Germline CDR1 is SEHNR and CDR2 is FQNEAQ (reference sequence). This CDR3 region has 17 residues.

There are many counts of this clonotype. The CDR3: CASSQGRWEEQYF. The CDR3 coding sequence is TGTGCCAGCAGCCAGGGAAGATGGGAAGAGCAGTACTTC. V is TRBV3-1 and J is TRBJ2-7; no definite D call. V lost 3 bases, J lost 7 bases, and 13 bases lay in between. The CDR3 contains 13 residues. Germline CDR1 is LGHDT and CDR2 is YNNKEL (reference sequence).

The sample holds a few counts of this clonotype. The genes are TRBV20-1 and TRBJ2-1; D gene unclear. Germline V CDR1 and CDR2: DFQATT, SNEGSKA (reference sequence). The CDR3 runs 11 residues. Trimming took 6 bases from V and 9 from J, leaving 12 bases between them. The CDR3 nucleotides are TGCAGTGCCCGCCCCAGAAGTGAGCAGTTCTTC. Protein: CSARPRSEQFF.

The chain recombines TRBV28 with TRBJ2-3; D is unclear. The V end was cut by 2 bases, the J end by 5 bases, with 8 bases between. The CDR3 length is 13 residues. The V gene's germline CDR1 is MDHEN and CDR2 SYDVKM. CDR3 in amino acids: CASSLRIGDTQYF. The CDR3 DNA sequence: TGTGCCAGCAGTTTACGGATAGGAGATACGCAGTATTTT.